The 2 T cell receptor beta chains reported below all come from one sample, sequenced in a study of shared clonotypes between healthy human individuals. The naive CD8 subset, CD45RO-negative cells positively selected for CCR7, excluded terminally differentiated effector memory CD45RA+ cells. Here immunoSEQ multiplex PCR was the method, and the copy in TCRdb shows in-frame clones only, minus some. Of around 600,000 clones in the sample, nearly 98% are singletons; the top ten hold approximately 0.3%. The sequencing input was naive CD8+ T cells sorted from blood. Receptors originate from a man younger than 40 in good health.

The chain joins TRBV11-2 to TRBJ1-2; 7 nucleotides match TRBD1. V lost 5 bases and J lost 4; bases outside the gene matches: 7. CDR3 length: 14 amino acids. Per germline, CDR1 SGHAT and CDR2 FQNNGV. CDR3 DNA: TGTGCCAGCAGCGCAAAGGGACAGACCTATGGCTACACCTTC. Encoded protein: CASSAKGQTYGYTF. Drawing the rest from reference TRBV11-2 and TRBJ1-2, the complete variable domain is EAGVAQSPRYKIIEKRQSVAFWCNPISGHATLYWYQQILGQGPKLLIQFQNNGVVDDSQLPKDRFSAERLKGVDSTLKIQPAKLEDSAVYLCASSAKGQTYGYTFGSGTRLTVV.

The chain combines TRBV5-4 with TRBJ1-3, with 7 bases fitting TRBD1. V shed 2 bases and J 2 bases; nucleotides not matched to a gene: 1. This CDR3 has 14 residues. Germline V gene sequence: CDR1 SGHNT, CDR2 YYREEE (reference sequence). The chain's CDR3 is CASSFTGAGNTIYF. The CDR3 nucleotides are TGTGCCAGCAGCTTCACAGGGGCTGGAAACACCATATATTTT.